This T cell receptor beta chain was sequenced in a study of breast tumors, draining lymph nodes, adjacent tissues. This clonotype was detected ten times or more. What it binds is unknown. From the multiplex PCR reads, TCRdb called clonotypes with MiXCR, one entry per CDR3 protein. This table holds about 130,000 distinct CDR3 sequences, 21% found once. Breast cancer patients provided tissue from their axillary draining lymph nodes. Looked up from germline, CDR1 is SEHNR and CDR2 is FQNEAQ (reference sequence). This CDR3 comprises 16 residues. Germline trimming cut 5 bases from V and 9 bases from J; bases unmatched to any gene: 11. Study results and limitations: Tumor repertoires ranked between lymph nodes and nontumor tissue in diversity, with V and J gene preferences. The data were judged consistent with most tumor T cells coming from lymph node and expanding in tumor. Data only fit, rather than demonstrated, lymph node origin of most tumor T cells.

This TCR was sampled from a female donor with breast cancer. Some clones in this sample may be carry-over from other donors' samples. The V and J genes are TRBV7-9 and TRBJ2-1; 12 nucleotides line up with TRBD2. The sample taken for sequencing was axillary lymph node tissue. CDR3 in amino acids: CASSNYASGRATEQFF. In DNA form, the CDR3 reads TGTGCCAGCAGCAACTATGCTAGCGGGAGGGCCACTGAGCAGTTCTTC. Drawing the rest from reference TRBV7-9 and TRBJ2-1, the complete variable domain is DTGVSQNPRHKITKRGQNVTFRCDPISEHNRLYWYRQTLGQGPEFLTYFQNEAQLEKSRLLSDRFSAERPKGSFSTLEIQRTEQGDSAMYLCASSNYASGRATEQFFGPGTRLTVL.